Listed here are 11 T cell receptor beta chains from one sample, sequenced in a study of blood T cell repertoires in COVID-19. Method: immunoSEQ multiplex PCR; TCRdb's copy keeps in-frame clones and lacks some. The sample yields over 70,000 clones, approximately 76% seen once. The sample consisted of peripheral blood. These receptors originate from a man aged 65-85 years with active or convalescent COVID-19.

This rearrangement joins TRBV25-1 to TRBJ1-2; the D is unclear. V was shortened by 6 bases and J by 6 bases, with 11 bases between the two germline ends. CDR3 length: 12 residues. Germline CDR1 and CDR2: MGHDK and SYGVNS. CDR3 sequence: CASRLETNGYTF. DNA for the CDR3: TGTGCCAGCAGACTAGAGACAAATGGCTACACCTTC.

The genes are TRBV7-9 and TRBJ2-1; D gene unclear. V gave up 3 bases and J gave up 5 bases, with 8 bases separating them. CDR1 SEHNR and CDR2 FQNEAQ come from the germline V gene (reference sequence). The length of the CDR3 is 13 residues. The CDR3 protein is CASSFEADNEQFF. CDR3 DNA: TGTGCCAGCAGCTTTGAGGCAGACAATGAGCAGTTCTTC.

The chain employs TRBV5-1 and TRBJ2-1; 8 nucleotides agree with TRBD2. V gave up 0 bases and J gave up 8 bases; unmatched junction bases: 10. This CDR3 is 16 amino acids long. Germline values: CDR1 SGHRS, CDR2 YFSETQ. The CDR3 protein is CASSLARVVGGDEQFF. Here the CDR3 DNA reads TGCGCCAGCAGCTTGGCCCGGGTGGTCGGGGGGGATGAGCAGTTCTTC.

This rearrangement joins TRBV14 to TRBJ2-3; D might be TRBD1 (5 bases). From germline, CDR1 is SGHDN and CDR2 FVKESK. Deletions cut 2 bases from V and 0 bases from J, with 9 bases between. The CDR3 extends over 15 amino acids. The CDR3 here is CASSQYRSSTDTQYF. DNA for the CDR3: TGTGCCAGCAGCCAATACAGGTCTAGCACAGATACGCAGTATTTT.

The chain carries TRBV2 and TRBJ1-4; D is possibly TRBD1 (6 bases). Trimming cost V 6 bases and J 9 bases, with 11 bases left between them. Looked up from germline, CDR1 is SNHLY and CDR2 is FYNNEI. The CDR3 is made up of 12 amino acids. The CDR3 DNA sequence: TGTGCCAGCAGCGACGGGACACAAAAACTGTTTTTT. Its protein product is CASSDGTQKLFF.

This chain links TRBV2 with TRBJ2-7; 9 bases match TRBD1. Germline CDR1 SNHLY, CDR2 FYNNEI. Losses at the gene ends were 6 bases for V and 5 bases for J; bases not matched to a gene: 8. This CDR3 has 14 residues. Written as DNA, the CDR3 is TGTGCCAGCAGGGCCCGCGGGACAGGGAACGAGCAGTACTTC. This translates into CASRARGTGNEQYF.

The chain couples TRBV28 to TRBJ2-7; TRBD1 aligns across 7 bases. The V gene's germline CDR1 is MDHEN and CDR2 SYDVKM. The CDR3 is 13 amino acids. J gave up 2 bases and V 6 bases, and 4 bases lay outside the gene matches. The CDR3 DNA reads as TGTGCCAGCAGACAGGGACAGACCTACGAGCAGTACTTC. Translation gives CASRQGQTYEQYF.

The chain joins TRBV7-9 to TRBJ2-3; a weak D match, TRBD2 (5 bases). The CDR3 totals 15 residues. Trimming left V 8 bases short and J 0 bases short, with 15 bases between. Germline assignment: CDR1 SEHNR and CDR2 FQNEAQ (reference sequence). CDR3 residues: CASPSLGFSTDTQYF. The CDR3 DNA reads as TGTGCCAGCCCCTCACTAGGTTTTAGCACAGATACGCAGTATTTT.

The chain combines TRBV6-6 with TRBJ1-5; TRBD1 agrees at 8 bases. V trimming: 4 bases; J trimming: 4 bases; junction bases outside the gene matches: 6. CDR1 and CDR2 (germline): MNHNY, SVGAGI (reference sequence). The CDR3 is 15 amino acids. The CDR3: CASSSDRGGNQPQHF. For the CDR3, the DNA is TGTGCCAGCAGTTCCGACAGGGGCGGGAATCAGCCCCAGCATTTT.

The CDR3 is CASSRQGGSYEQYF. The CDR3 bases are TGTGCCAGCAGTCGACAGGGGGGGTCCTACGAGCAGTACTTC. The chain carries TRBV28 and TRBJ2-7; 9 bases are shared with TRBD1. Unmatched junction bases numbered 3, after V lost 5 bases and J lost 1 base. CDR3 length: 14 residues. Germline V lookup: CDR1 MDHEN, CDR2 SYDVKM.

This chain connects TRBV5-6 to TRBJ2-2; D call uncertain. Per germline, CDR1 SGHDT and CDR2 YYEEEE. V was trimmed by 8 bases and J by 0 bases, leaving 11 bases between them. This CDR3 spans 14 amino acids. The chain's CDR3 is CASTDTPNTGELFF. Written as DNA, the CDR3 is TGTGCCAGTACCGACACTCCGAACACCGGGGAGCTGTTTTTT.